One and the same sample provided the 2 T cell receptor beta chains below, sequenced in a study of blood T cell repertoires in COVID-19 (dated by TCRdb to about 2020). The library was built by means of the immunoSEQ multiplex PCR assay. TCRdb re-hosts the immuneACCESS table, in-frame sequences only. Its copies lack some clones; in the studies checked, an unresolved V gene accounts for under half of them, and the cause for the rest is not known. The sample table holds tens of thousands of clones, of which roughly 87% were seen once. The ten biggest clones cover 7% to 8.5% of the sample. Material: peripheral blood. The receptor source for this set is a man in his 60s with active COVID-19.

The CDR3 nucleotides are TGTGCCAGCAGTGAAGTGTGGGGAGGGAATCAGCCCCAGCATTTT. It translates to CASSEVWGGNQPQHF. The chain combines TRBV6-1 with TRBJ1-5, with D unclear. There are 15 residues in the CDR3. The ends were cut back, 1 base at V and 4 bases at J, with 11 bases in the middle. CDR1 and CDR2 from the germline V gene are MNHNS and SASEGT.

This chain joins TRBV6-2 or TRBV6-3 and TRBJ2-2, with TRBD2 identical over 9 bases. Germline V gives CDR1 MNHEY, CDR2 SVGEGT. V shed 3 bases and J 5 bases; nucleotides not matched to a gene: 10. CDR3 length: 17 residues. Here the CDR3 reads CASSYPTVSGGTGELFF. The CDR3 nucleotides read TGTGCCAGCAGTTATCCCACCGTCAGCGGGGGGACCGGGGAGCTGTTTTTT.